This T cell receptor beta chain appears in the sequencing data of a study of blood T cell repertoires in COVID-19. Study at large: Spain, Italy and the United States supplied samples that represented acute and convalescent COVID-19. Sources were T cells, B-cell-depleted T cells, or PBMCs; the material itself was cDNA or gDNA.

The V and J ends lost 3 bases and 5 bases, in that order; junction bases with no gene match: 10. Germline CDR1 reads SGDLS; CDR2 reads YYNGEE. This CDR3 has 16 amino acids. In the authors' workflow: Nucleated cell number was recorded as an estimate derived from reference gene primer amplification. Libraries were prepared by immunoSEQ multiplex PCR; TCRdb keeps only in-frame clonotypes and omits some of them. The V and J calls and clone size were taken over from that table, and D and trimming were inferred from the DNA. The sample records about 190,000 clones, about 90% being singletons. This rearrangement joins TRBV9 to TRBJ2-1; 8 nucleotides match TRBD1. Sequenced material: peripheral blood. This receptor was obtained from a man aged 45-65 years with acute or convalescent COVID-19. The chain's CDR3 is CASSATQGARNNEQFF. The CDR3 region has the DNA TGTGCCAGCAGCGCGACTCAGGGGGCGCGAAACAATGAGCAGTTCTTC.